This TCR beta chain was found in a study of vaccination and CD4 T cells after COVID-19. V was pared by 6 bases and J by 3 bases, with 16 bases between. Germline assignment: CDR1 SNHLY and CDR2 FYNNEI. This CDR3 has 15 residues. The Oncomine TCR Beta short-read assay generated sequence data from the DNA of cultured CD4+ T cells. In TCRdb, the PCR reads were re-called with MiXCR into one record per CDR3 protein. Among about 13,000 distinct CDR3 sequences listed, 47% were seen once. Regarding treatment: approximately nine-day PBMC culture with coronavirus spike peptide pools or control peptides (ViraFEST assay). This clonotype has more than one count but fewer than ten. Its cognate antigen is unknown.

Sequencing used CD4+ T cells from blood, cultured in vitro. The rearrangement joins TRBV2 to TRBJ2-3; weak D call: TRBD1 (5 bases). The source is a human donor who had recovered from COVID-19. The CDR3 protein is CASSQQGMGTDTQYF. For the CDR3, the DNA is TGTGCCAGCAGCCAGCAGGGAATGGGGACAGATACGCAGTATTTT.